These T cell receptor beta chains were read from a single sample in a study of PD-1 blockade in classical Hodgkin lymphoma. The data were produced by immunoSEQ multiplex PCR, yet TCRdb's version contains in-frame clones alone and is incomplete. The sample holds around 91,000 clones; roughly 76% are singletons and the top ten take 15% to 20%. Sequenced here: peripheral blood mononuclear cells (PBMCs), sampled before the second cycle of nivolumab. All receptors derive from a human donor with classical Hodgkin lymphoma. CDR3s include the opening cysteine and the closing phenylalanine or tryptophan.

V gene,J gene,CDR3 protein
TRBV18,TRBJ2-5,CASSPLGGETQYF
TRBV7-8,TRBJ2-1,CASSPSGLAGGGEQFF
TRBV4-2,TRBJ2-2,CASSQEASGSSGELFF
TRBV19,TRBJ2-7,CASSMEGVGYEQYF
TRBV5-1,TRBJ2-1,CASSLEAIADHNEQFF
TRBV5-1,TRBJ1-2,CASSREGEGAGGYTF
TRBV19,TRBJ1-5,CASSSPIGGGLSNQPQHF
TRBV2,TRBJ2-5,CASTSGRASETQYF
TRBV11-2,TRBJ2-7,CASSTGLAGAEQYF
TRBV2,TRBJ2-3,CASTAPTDTQYF
TRBV14,TRBJ2-5,CASSQDRHLPGGNEETQYF
TRBV30,TRBJ1-3,CAWSLLDGNTIYF
TRBV19,TRBJ1-1,CASSSPPSPTYSGEAFF
TRBV11-3,TRBJ2-2,CASSLAGNTGELFF
TRBV6-6,TRBJ1-5,CASSWVQGGQPQHF
TRBV7-6,TRBJ2-7,CASSLAHPSGTFADYEQYF
TRBV28,TRBJ1-2,CASSLLRAHYGYTF
TRBV9,TRBJ2-3,CASSARQGGTDTQYF
TRBV4-1,TRBJ1-3,CASSQAIPGPGAGNTIYF
TRBV7-9,TRBJ2-5,CASSRSGNQETQYF
TRBV7-9,TRBJ1-2,CASSFYPDPLVYGYTF
TRBV19,TRBJ2-7,CASSKSRTSTSSYEQYF
TRBV7-2,TRBJ1-5,CASSLAGQPPHF
TRBV29-1,TRBJ2-3,CSVVGTSGRTDTQYF